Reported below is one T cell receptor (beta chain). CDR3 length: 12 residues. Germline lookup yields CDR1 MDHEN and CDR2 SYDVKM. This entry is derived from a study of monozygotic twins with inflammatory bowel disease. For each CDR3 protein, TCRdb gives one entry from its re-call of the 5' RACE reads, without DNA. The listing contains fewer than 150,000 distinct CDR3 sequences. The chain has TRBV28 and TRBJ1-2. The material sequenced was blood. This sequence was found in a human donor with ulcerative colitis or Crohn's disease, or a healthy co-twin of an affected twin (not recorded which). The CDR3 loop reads CASSFEAYGYTF.